This TCR beta chain was recorded in a study of cytomegalovirus exposure and HLA in healthy donors. About this clone: Antigen specificity is unknown.

Findings and caveats of the study: The HLA-A and HLA-B alleles of most subjects were reportedly predicted accurately from TCR beta sequences.

The study ran its PCR with 60 Vbeta and 13 Jbeta primers. This table comes from immunoSEQ multiplex PCR, and its TCRdb copy is limited to in-frame clones, with some not included. The data hold some 200,000 clones, with approximately 79% observed a single time. The sequence came from a girl aged 5-17 years in good health and CMV-seropositive. Sequencing was done on a sample of PBMCs.

CDR3 region: CASSAPGDGNQPQHF. Written as DNA, the CDR3 is TGTGCCAGCAGCGCGCCGGGGGACGGCAATCAGCCCCAGCATTTT. The chain uses TRBV9 and TRBJ1-5; TRBD1 is a possible D gene (5 bases). CDR3 length: 15 amino acids. The germline V and J ends were trimmed by 3 bases and 2 bases, with 12 bases remaining between them. In germline, CDR1 is SGDLS, CDR2 YYNGEE. The variable domain in full, completed from reference TRBV9 and TRBJ1-5, reads DSGVTQTPKHLITATGQRVTLRCSPRSGDLSVYWYQQSLDQGLQFLIQYYNGEERAKGNILERFSAQQFPDLHSELNLSSLELGDSALYFCASSAPGDGNQPQHFGDGTRLSIL.